Below, 27 T cell receptor beta chains from the same sample are listed, as sequenced in a study of T cells in Graves' hyperthyroidism and ophthalmopathy. TCR beta CDR3 sequences were amplified from RNA transcripts. When the TCR CDR3 underwent first-round RT-PCR, the HTBI primer set was used. Using its own MiXCR run on the multiplex PCR reads, TCRdb lists one record per CDR3 protein. The sample lists about 740,000 distinct CDR3 sequences, around 15% occurring once. The sample taken for sequencing was blood. The receptors were gathered from a woman younger than 35 with Graves' hyperthyroidism.

The chain links TRBV7-2 to TRBJ2-2; 7 bases line up with TRBD2. The CDR3 extends over 16 amino acids. CDR1 and CDR2 (germline): SGHTA, FQGNSA. J was trimmed by 6 bases and V by 2 bases; bases with no gene match: 9. The CDR3 is CASSLYSGGMAGELFF. The CDR3 DNA is TGTGCCAGCAGCTTATATTCGGGGGGAATGGCCGGGGAGCTGTTTTTT.

The table lists this clonotype with many counts. The CDR3 nucleotides are TGTGCCAGCAGTGAAGAGGGCAGGCAGGGGCCCCAGCATTTT. Encoded protein: CASSEEGRQGPQHF. V and J are TRBV2 and TRBJ1-5; D might be TRBD1 (5 bases). V lost 1 base, J lost 9 bases, and 13 bases lay in between. The CDR3 is 14 amino acids. Germline V lookup: CDR1 SNHLY, CDR2 FYNNEI.

This clonotype was picked up many times. The genes are TRBV2 and TRBJ2-3; weak D call: TRBD1 (6 bases). The V end was cut by 6 bases, the J end by 1 base, with 14 bases between. CDR3 size: 15 residues. The germline gives CDR1 SNHLY, CDR2 FYNNEI. CDR3 DNA: TGTGCCAGCAGCCACGACAGGACGGGCACAGATACGCAGTATTTT. Its translation is CASSHDRTGTDTQYF.

This clonotype was picked up many times. The chain carries TRBV7-2 and TRBJ2-5; D possibly corresponds to TRBD2 (7 bases). The CDR3 runs 16 residues. The V gene's germline CDR1 is SGHTA and CDR2 FQGNSA. Between the trimmed V and J ends, which lost 1 base and 4 bases, there was a span of 16 bases. The CDR3 loop is CASSLEAGWGAETQYF. The CDR3 bases are TGTGCCAGCAGCTTAGAAGCGGGATGGGGGGCAGAGACCCAGTACTTC. The entire variable domain, with the rest obtained from reference TRBV7-2 and TRBJ2-5, is as follows: GAGVSQSPSNKVTEKGKDVELRCDPISGHTALYWYRQSLGQGLEFLIYFQGNSAPDKSGLPSDRFSAERTGGSVSTLTIQRTQQEDSAVYLCASSLEAGWGAETQYFGPGTRLLVL.

This clonotype was recorded a few times. The chain recombines TRBV29-1 with TRBJ2-5, with 9 bases aligning to TRBD2. There are 14 residues in the CDR3. J lost 2 bases, V lost 6 bases, and 7 bases had no gene match. CDR1 is SQVTM, CDR2 ANQGSEA, per germline. CDR3 loop: CSVFPSGAQETQYF. In DNA, the CDR3 is TGCAGCGTCTTTCCTAGCGGGGCTCAAGAGACCCAGTACTTC.

The sample holds many counts of this clonotype. The CDR3 nucleotides read TGCAGTGCTACTTCAGGACAGGGTGGGTCCTACGAGCAGTACTTC. This sequence encodes CSATSGQGGSYEQYF. V and J are TRBV20-1 and TRBJ2-7, with 8 positions matching TRBD1. Germline V gene data show CDR1 as DFQATT and CDR2 as SNEGSKA (reference sequence). This CDR3 comprises 15 residues. Trimming cost V 4 bases and J 1 base; bases outside gene matches: 9.

This clonotype showed up many times. This chain connects TRBV7-9 to TRBJ2-7, with 8 nucleotides matching TRBD1. The CDR3 length is 15 residues. Per germline, CDR1 SEHNR and CDR2 FQNEAQ (reference sequence). V lost 5 bases to trimming and J lost 1 base; unmatched junction nucleotides: 7. CDR3 in amino acids: CASSNPGTGSYEQYF. The CDR3 nucleotides are TGTGCCAGCAGCAACCCCGGGACAGGTTCCTACGAGCAGTACTTC.

Ten or more counts support this clonotype. The chain uses TRBV7-2 and TRBJ2-5; D is unclear. Germline CDR1 and CDR2: SGHTA and FQGNSA. Trimming stripped 3 bases from V and 5 bases from J, with 7 bases between. The CDR3 sequence is 12 residues long. The CDR3 region has the DNA TGTGCCAGCAGCTTTCTTCCCGAGACCCAGTACTTC. This sequence encodes CASSFLPETQYF.

The chain carries TRBV7-2 and TRBJ2-2; D may be TRBD1 (6 bases). V was clipped by 4 bases and J by 6 bases, with 15 bases between them. This CDR3 region has 15 residues. Germline V gene data show CDR1 as SGHTA and CDR2 as FQGNSA. The CDR3 DNA is TGTGCCAGCAGCTACCTCGGATGGGGGCCCGGGGAGCTGTTTTTT. Amino acid sequence: CASSYLGWGPGELFF.

This clonotype was counted a few times. The rearrangement joins TRBV20-1 to TRBJ1-1; 7 bases fit TRBD1. CDR3 length: 17 amino acids. Germline trimming cut 0 bases from V and 2 bases from J; bases unmatched to any gene: 12. Germline CDR1 and CDR2: DFQATT and SNEGSKA (reference sequence). The DNA for the CDR3 is TGCAGTGCTAGAGATCCCCAAGTTAGACAGGGAAACACTGAAGCTTTCTTT. Protein sequence: CSARDPQVRQGNTEAFF.

This clonotype was detected ten times or more. This chain uses TRBV28 with TRBJ1-5, with D maybe TRBD1 (6 bases). Germline CDR1 and CDR2: MDHEN and SYDVKM. Trimming shortened V by 10 bases and J by 4 bases, and 17 bases separated the two germline ends. The CDR3 runs to 14 residues. The CDR3 loop reads CATGRGAGNQPQHF. For the CDR3, the DNA is TGTGCCACGGGGAGGGGGGCAGGGAATCAGCCCCAGCATTTT.

This clonotype occurred many times. This chain links TRBV12-3 or TRBV12-4 with TRBJ2-2, with D perhaps matching TRBD1 (5 bases). The CDR3 is 15 amino acids. Trimming removed 7 bases at V and 1 base at J, with 13 bases between. This CDR3 is CASTPSDRNTGELFF. CDR3 in DNA: TGTGCCAGCACCCCCTCAGACAGGAACACCGGGGAGCTGTTTTTT.

The genes are TRBV28 and TRBJ2-7; D is possibly TRBD2 (6 bases). The CDR3 length is 15 residues. Trimming cost V 4 bases and J 0 bases, with 13 bases left between them. Per germline, CDR1 MDHEN and CDR2 SYDVKM. CDR3 sequence reads: CASSSGGASSYEQYF. DNA of the CDR3: TGTGCCAGCAGTTCGGGCGGGGCAAGCTCCTACGAGCAGTACTTC.

This clonotype was detected a few times. This rearrangement joins TRBV28 to TRBJ1-1; TRBD1 matches at 7 bases. Germline CDR1 and CDR2: MDHEN and SYDVKM. The CDR3 contains 15 residues. V was clipped by 4 bases and J by 3 bases; unmatched bases: 8. The CDR3, as DNA: TGTGCCAGCAGTTGGAGACAGGGCGGGTACACTGAAGCTTTCTTT. It translates to CASSWRQGGYTEAFF.

This clonotype was seen more than once but under ten times. CDR3 sequence: CAWNPGTSETQYF. CDR3 DNA: TGTGCCTGGAACCCCGGGACTTCGGAGACCCAGTACTTC. The genes are TRBV30 and TRBJ2-5; tentatively, D is TRBD2 (6 bases). Germline-derived CDR1 and CDR2 are GTSNPN and SVGIG (reference sequence). V shed 4 bases and J shed 5 bases, with 14 bases lying between them. The CDR3 sequence is 13 residues long.

This clonotype was seen ten or more times. The rearrangement joins TRBV7-9 to TRBJ2-1; D is unresolved. From germline, CDR1 is SEHNR and CDR2 FQNEAQ (reference sequence). V lost 8 bases, J lost 9 bases, and 17 bases lay in between. The CDR3 length is 13 residues. The CDR3, as DNA: TGTGCCAGCGCCCCCCGTCGATCGGGTGAGCAGTTCTTC. Protein: CASAPRRSGEQFF.

V and J are TRBV7-9 and TRBJ1-1, with D perhaps TRBD1 (5 bases). The CDR3 length is 15 residues. V was trimmed by 4 bases and J by 2 bases, leaving 14 bases between them. Germline CDR1 reads SEHNR; CDR2 reads FQNEAQ (reference sequence). In DNA form, the CDR3 reads TGTGCCAGCAGCTCCAAAGCAGGGCTCAACACTGAAGCTTTCTTT. It translates to CASSSKAGLNTEAFF.

This clonotype has at least ten counts. The gene calls are TRBV5-1 and TRBJ2-3; D gene unclear. This CDR3 spans 16 amino acids. Germline V lookup: CDR1 SGHRS, CDR2 YFSETQ. V gave up 1 base and J gave up 0 bases, with 12 bases separating them. The CDR3 protein is CASSLRNLDSTDTQYF. The CDR3 DNA follows: TGCGCCAGCAGCTTGAGAAACTTGGACAGCACAGATACGCAGTATTTT.

This clonotype came up many times. The V call is TRBV30, the J call TRBJ1-1, with a weak D call TRBD1 (5 bases). The germline V gene has CDR1 GTSNPN and CDR2 SVGIG (reference sequence). V gave up 5 bases and J gave up 0 bases, with 10 bases separating them. The CDR3 covers 13 residues. CDR3 sequence: CAWGDGLNTEAFF. CDR3 nucleotide sequence: TGTGCCTGGGGGGACGGACTGAACACTGAAGCTTTCTTT.

This clonotype occurred a few times. This chain links TRBV5-1 with TRBJ2-2, with 8 bases aligning to TRBD1. After removal of 9 bases from V and 0 bases from J, the junction contained 1 base not matched to a gene. CDR1 is SGHRS, CDR2 YFSETQ, per germline. The CDR3 has 13 residues. Here the CDR3 reads CATQGANTGELFF. The CDR3, as DNA: TGCGCCACACAGGGGGCGAACACCGGGGAGCTGTTTTTT.

This clonotype was detected ten times or more. The chain links TRBV12-3 or TRBV12-4 to TRBJ2-1; tentatively, D is TRBD2 (5 bases). V was clipped by 5 bases and J by 7 bases, with 15 bases between them. This CDR3 has 14 residues. CDR3 sequence: CASSLGNLGNEQFF. The CDR3 coding sequence is TGTGCCAGCAGTCTCGGGAACTTGGGGAATGAGCAGTTCTTC.

This clonotype was recorded a few times. The V call is TRBV5-1, the J call TRBJ2-7; 9 bases align to TRBD2. Germline CDR1 is SGHRS and CDR2 is YFSETQ. Trimming took 4 bases from V and 4 from J; bases not matched to a gene: 15. CDR3 size: 17 residues. The CDR3 sequence: CASSPGASASGTYEQYF. As DNA, the CDR3 is TGCGCCAGCAGCCCCGGGGCCTCGGCTAGCGGGACTTACGAGCAGTACTTC.

This clonotype was observed at least ten times. This chain links TRBV12-3 or TRBV12-4 with TRBJ2-1, with 8 nucleotides matching TRBD2. This CDR3 is 16 amino acids long. J lost 1 base, V lost 5 bases, and 7 bases had no gene match. The CDR3 region is CASSTGTSVSYNEQFF. CDR3 bases: TGTGCCAGCAGTACTGGGACTAGTGTATCCTACAATGAGCAGTTCTTC.

In its sample, this clonotype was seen many times. V usage is TRBV20-1 and J usage is TRBJ2-1; 9 bases fit TRBD2. The CDR3 totals 12 residues. The V gene's germline CDR1 is DFQATT and CDR2 SNEGSKA (reference sequence). The trim removed 3 bases at V and 14 bases at J, leaving 8 bases unmatched. DNA for the CDR3: TGCAGTGCTAGTTGGGGCGGGAGGGCGGAGTTCTTC. It is translated as CSASWGGRAEFF.

At least ten counts were recorded for this clonotype. The rearrangement joins TRBV7-3 to TRBJ2-3, with D perhaps TRBD2 (5 bases). This CDR3 has 15 residues. The V end was cut by 3 bases, the J end by 4 bases, with 14 bases between. The germline CDR1 and CDR2 sequences are SGHTA and FQGTGA. CDR3 DNA: TGTGCCAGCAGCTTGTCGCTAGCCTTGGCAGATACGCAGTATTTT. Translation: CASSLSLALADTQYF.

The rearrangement uses TRBV10-3 and TRBJ2-1, with D tentatively TRBD1 or TRBD2 (5 bases each). The germline gives CDR1 ENHRY, CDR2 SYGVKD. V was pared by 2 bases and J by 6 bases, with 8 bases between. The length of the CDR3 is 13 residues. The CDR3 coding sequence is TGTGCCATCAGTGAGCGGGGCGGCAATGAGCAGTTCTTC. It is translated as CAISERGGNEQFF.

This clonotype was observed a few times. This chain joins TRBV7-9 and TRBJ2-3; D may be TRBD1 (5 bases). The V gene's germline CDR1 is SEHNR and CDR2 FQNEAQ (reference sequence). The CDR3 is 15 amino acids. Trimming pared 5 bases from V and 0 bases from J, leaving 12 bases between. As DNA, the CDR3 is TGTGCCAGCAGCCCTCGGACACCTAGCACAGATACGCAGTATTTT. It yields the protein CASSPRTPSTDTQYF.